Following are 4 T cell receptor beta chains from one sample sequenced in a study of Ad26.COV2.S vaccination and SARS-CoV-2 variants. Regarding treatment: 15 to 20 received Ad26.COV2.S at low or high dose, single or two shots; 5 received placebo; per-sample allocation not given. Day 63 following the first vaccine or placebo injection was when the samples were taken. The table came from immunoSEQ multiplex PCR; TCRdb's copy has only in-frame clones and leaves some out. Of some 480,000 clones detected, roughly nine tenths appear once; the ten largest clones hold 9.5% to 15%. The sequencing here drew on peripheral blood, taken in a trial of Ad26.COV2.S vaccine versus placebo. The source is a person between 18 and 65 years old who received the Ad26.COV2.S COVID-19 vaccine or a placebo.

This clone was counted a single time. The V gene is TRBV7-2, the J gene TRBJ1-5; D gene unclear. Between the trimmed V and J ends, which lost 1 base and 6 bases, there was a span of 10 bases. This CDR3 is 14 amino acids long. CDR1 is SGHTA, CDR2 FQGNSA, per germline. CDR3 DNA sequence: TGTGCCAGCAGCTTAGGTGGGGAAGGTCAGCCCCAGCATTTT. This codes for CASSLGGEGQPQHF.

The chain combines TRBV11-3 with TRBJ1-1; perhaps TRBD1 as D (5 bases). The CDR3 runs 14 residues. Germline CDR1 is SGHNT and CDR2 is YENEEA. The V gene lost 5 bases and the J gene lost 4 bases, with 14 bases spanning the gap. The CDR3 DNA follows: TGTGCCAGCAGCCTCAGTGGGGGGGGCACTGAAGCTTTCTTT. This codes for CASSLSGGGTEAFF. Full variable domain (outside the CDR3, taken from reference TRBV11-3 and TRBJ1-1): EAGVVQSPRYKIIEKKQPVAFWCNPISGHNTLYWYLQNLGQGPELLIRYENEEAVDDSQLPKDRFSAERLKGVDSTLKIQPAELGDSAVYLCASSLSGGGTEAFFGQGTRLTVV.

This clone has just one count. The V call is TRBV7-8, the J call TRBJ2-7, with 7 bases matching TRBD1. J was trimmed by 5 bases and V by 6 bases; bases with no gene match: 10. This CDR3 spans 14 amino acids. Per the germline V gene, CDR1 is SGHVS and CDR2 is FQNEAQ. CDR3 sequence reads: CASRFRTGVNEQYF. CDR3 DNA sequence: TGTGCCAGCAGGTTTAGAACAGGGGTAAACGAGCAGTACTTC.

This sequence joins TRBV15 and TRBJ2-1; D not certain. The CDR3 is 17 amino acids. Per the germline V gene, CDR1 is LNHNV and CDR2 is YYDKDF (reference sequence). The ends were cut back, 5 bases at V and 0 bases at J, with 17 bases in the middle. In nucleotides, the CDR3 is TGTGCCACCAGCCGCAAACATACAAGTAGCTCCTACAATGAGCAGTTCTTC. Its protein product is CATSRKHTSSSYNEQFF.